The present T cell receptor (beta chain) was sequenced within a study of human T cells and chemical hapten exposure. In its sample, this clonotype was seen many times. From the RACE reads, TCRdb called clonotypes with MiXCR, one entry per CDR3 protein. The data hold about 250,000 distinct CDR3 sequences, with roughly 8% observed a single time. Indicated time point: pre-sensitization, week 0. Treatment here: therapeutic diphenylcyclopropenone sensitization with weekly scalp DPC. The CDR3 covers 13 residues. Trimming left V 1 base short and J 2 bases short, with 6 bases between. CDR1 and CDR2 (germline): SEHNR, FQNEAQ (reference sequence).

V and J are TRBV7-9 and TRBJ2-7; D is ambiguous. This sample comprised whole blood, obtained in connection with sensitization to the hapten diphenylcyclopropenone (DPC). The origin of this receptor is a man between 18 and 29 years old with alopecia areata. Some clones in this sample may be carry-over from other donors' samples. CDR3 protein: CASSLENTYEQYF. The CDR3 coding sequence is TGTGCCAGCAGCTTAGAAAACACCTACGAGCAGTACTTC.